This T cell receptor (beta chain) appears in the sequencing data of a study of shared clonotypes between healthy human individuals. Profiled with immunoSEQ multiplex PCR; TCRdb holds only in-frame clones, not every one. The data show around 1,000,000 clones, approximately 77% seen once. V was trimmed by 2 bases and J by 8 bases, leaving 9 bases between them. There are 13 residues in the CDR3. Germline CDR1 reads MDHEN; CDR2 reads SYDVKM. The gene calls are TRBV28 and TRBJ2-2, with D uncertain. The receptor was isolated from a man between 18 and 35 years old in good health. Some clones in this sample may be carry-over from other donors' samples. The source material was memory CD4+ T cells from PBMCs. Subset meaning: CD45RA-negative fraction. The CDR3 loop reads CASSLEARGELFF. For the CDR3, the DNA is TGTGCCAGCAGTTTAGAGGCTAGAGGGGAGCTGTTTTTT.